This is a list of T cell receptor beta chains from one sample in a study of T cells in Graves' hyperthyroidism and ophthalmopathy. TCRdb re-called the multiplex PCR reads through MiXCR, storing one row per CDR3 protein. Here the sample spans approximately 400,000 distinct CDR3 sequences, 15% to 17% being singletons. The material sequenced was blood. These receptors came from a woman aged 18-29 years with Graves' hyperthyroidism. CDR3s include the opening cysteine and the closing phenylalanine or tryptophan. A D gene is named only where the DNA matches it firmly. Some rows mark clone size as missing; the rest say once, few, many or name a class of expanded clone.

DNA: TGTGCCAGCAGGGAGTCGGACAGGCCCGGTGGCTACACCTTC
CDR3: CASRESDRPGGYTF
V: TRBV2
J: TRBJ1-2
D: TRBD1
size: many

DNA: TGCAGTGCGGGGAGGGCAGAAGGCACAGATACGCAGTATTTT
CDR3: CSAGRAEGTDTQYF
V: TRBV20-1
J: TRBJ2-3
D: TRBD2
size: few

DNA: TGCGCCAGCAGCCCTAATGACAGGGGACCTGAGCAGTTCTTC
CDR3: CASSPNDRGPEQFF
V: TRBV5-1
J: TRBJ2-1
D: TRBD1
size: many

DNA: TGTGCCAGCAGTACGGTTAGAGAGACCCAGTACTTC
CDR3: CASSTVRETQYF
V: TRBV2
J: TRBJ2-5
D: NA
size: NA

DNA: TGTGCCAGCAGTTTCACGGGGGTTAATGAAAAACTGTTTTTT
CDR3: CASSFTGVNEKLFF
V: TRBV27
J: TRBJ1-4
D: NA
size: NA

DNA: TGTGCCAGCAGCTTGGTACCGGGACAGTCCACCGGGGAGCTGTTTTTT
CDR3: CASSLVPGQSTGELFF
V: TRBV7-2
J: TRBJ2-2
D: TRBD1
size: many

DNA: TGTGCCAGCAGTTTAGGCTACCTGGATGAGCAGTTCTTC
CDR3: CASSLGYLDEQFF
V: TRBV27
J: TRBJ2-1
D: NA
size: NA

DNA: TGTGCCAGCCTTGGGTCCGTAGCACAGGGGGGCAACATGAACTATGGCTACACCTTC
CDR3: CASLGSVAQGGNMNYGYTF
V: TRBV6-5
J: TRBJ1-2
D: TRBD1
size: NA

DNA: TGTGCCAGCAGTTTATTTCCTGGGACAGGGGGCAATGGCTACACCTTC
CDR3: CASSLFPGTGGNGYTF
V: TRBV27
J: TRBJ1-2
D: TRBD1
size: many

DNA: TGTGCCAGCAGCTTAGAGGGAGCCCAGCAGTACTTC
CDR3: CASSLEGAQQYF
V: TRBV13
J: TRBJ2-7
D: NA
size: few

DNA: TGTGCCATCAGTCAGGGATCTGGAAACACCATATATTTT
CDR3: CAISQGSGNTIYF
V: TRBV10-3
J: TRBJ1-3
D: NA
size: NA

DNA: TGTGCCAGTAGGACGGCCCAGAGGGCTAATGAAAAACTGTTTTTT
CDR3: CASRTAQRANEKLFF
V: TRBV19
J: TRBJ1-4
D: NA
size: NA

DNA: TGTGCCAGCAGCGCGAGAACGGACAGGATTATCTATGGCTACACCTTC
CDR3: CASSARTDRIIYGYTF
V: TRBV7-8
J: TRBJ1-2
D: TRBD1
size: NA

DNA: TGTGCCAGCAGCCTAGCGGAGCTACGAGAGACCCAGTACTTC
CDR3: CASSLAELRETQYF
V: TRBV7-2
J: TRBJ2-5
D: TRBD2
size: many

DNA: TGTGCCAGCAGTAGCGGGACACGTGAAGCTTTCTTT
CDR3: CASSSGTREAFF
V: TRBV6-1
J: TRBJ1-1
D: NA
size: NA

DNA: TGCAGCGTGGCCGCTAGCGGGAGAAAGGGAGAGACCCAGTACTTC
CDR3: CSVAASGRKGETQYF
V: TRBV29-1
J: TRBJ2-5
D: TRBD2
size: many

DNA: TGCAGTGCTAGAGTTCGGTACGAAAGGGCGTTCACAGATACGCAGTATTTT
CDR3: CSARVRYERAFTDTQYF
V: TRBV20-1
J: TRBJ2-3
D: NA
size: many

DNA: TGCAGCGCTGAGGGGTATGGAAACACCATATATTTT
CDR3: CSAEGYGNTIYF
V: TRBV29-1
J: TRBJ1-3
D: NA
size: many

DNA: TGTGCCAGCAGTTTAGGCCTTAGCGGTGGAAACAATGAGCAGTTCTTC
CDR3: CASSLGLSGGNNEQFF
V: TRBV12-3/TRBV12-4
J: TRBJ2-1
D: NA
size: NA

DNA: TGTGCCAGCAGCCCAAAGACAGGGGGCCATGGCTACACCTTC
CDR3: CASSPKTGGHGYTF
V: TRBV7-2
J: TRBJ1-2
D: TRBD1
size: many

DNA: TGTGCCAGCAGCCCTCGAGCGACCCTAAATTCACCCCTCCACTTT
CDR3: CASSPRATLNSPLHF
V: TRBV7-9
J: TRBJ1-6
D: NA
size: few

DNA: TGTGCCAGCAGCTACGGAGCGGGAGTGAGCTCCTACAATGAGCAGTTCTTC
CDR3: CASSYGAGVSSYNEQFF
V: TRBV7-9
J: TRBJ2-1
D: TRBD2
size: many